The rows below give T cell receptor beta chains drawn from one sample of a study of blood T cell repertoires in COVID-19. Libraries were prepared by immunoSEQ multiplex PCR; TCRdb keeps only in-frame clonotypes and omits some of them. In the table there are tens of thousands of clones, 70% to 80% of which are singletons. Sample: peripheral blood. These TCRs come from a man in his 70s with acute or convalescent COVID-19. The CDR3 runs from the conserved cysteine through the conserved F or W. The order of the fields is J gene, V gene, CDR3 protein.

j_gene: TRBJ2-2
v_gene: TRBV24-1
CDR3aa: CATSDLERGMNTGELFF

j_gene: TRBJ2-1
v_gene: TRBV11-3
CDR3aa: CASSLGGSGRSYNEQFF

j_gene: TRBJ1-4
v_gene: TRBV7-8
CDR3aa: CASSPLGGVHREKLFF

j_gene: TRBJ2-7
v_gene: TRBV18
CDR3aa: CASSPGRALAYEQYF

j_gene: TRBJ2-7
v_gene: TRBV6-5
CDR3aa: CASSGDLAYEQYF

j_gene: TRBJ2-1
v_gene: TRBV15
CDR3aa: CATRTSGVNEQFF

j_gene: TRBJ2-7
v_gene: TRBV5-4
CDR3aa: CASSLGGGQGKAGEQYF

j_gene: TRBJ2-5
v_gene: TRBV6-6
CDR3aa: CASTFRQGVQETQYF

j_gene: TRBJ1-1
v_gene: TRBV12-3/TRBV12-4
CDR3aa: CASTQELNTEAFF

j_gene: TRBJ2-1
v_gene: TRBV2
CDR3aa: CASTQTGTYNEQFF

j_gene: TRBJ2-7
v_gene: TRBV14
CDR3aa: CASSQYRGTGGFEQYF

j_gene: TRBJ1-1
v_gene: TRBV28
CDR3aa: CASTLGLMNTEAFF

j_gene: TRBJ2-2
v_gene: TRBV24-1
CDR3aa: CATSDAGQGATGELFF

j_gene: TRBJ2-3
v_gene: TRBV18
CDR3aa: CASSPRLAGGKDTQYF

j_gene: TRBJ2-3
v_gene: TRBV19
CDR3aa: CASSLIAGGTDTQYF

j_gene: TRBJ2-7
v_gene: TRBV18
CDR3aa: CASSPTGVGEQYF

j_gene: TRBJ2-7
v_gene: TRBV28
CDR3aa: CASSLFSYEQYF

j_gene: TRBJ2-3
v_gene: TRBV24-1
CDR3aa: CATSRDSTGTDTQYF

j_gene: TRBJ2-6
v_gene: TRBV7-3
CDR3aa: CASSLGRSGANVLTF

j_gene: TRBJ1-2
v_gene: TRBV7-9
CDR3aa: CASSLESQGANYGYTF

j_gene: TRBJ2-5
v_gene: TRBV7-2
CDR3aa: CASSHPQIKETQYF

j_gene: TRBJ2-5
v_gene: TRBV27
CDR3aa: CATHASGQETQYF

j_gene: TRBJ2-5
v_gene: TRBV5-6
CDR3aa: CASSGGLAETQYF

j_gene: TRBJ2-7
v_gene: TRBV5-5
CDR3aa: CASSFYPGGASGTGNYEQYF

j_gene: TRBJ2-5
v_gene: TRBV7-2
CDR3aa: CASSSIAGQETQYF

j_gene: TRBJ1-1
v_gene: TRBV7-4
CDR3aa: CASSLELLQGEAFF

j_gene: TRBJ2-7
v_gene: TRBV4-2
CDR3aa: CASSPPGLANYEQYF

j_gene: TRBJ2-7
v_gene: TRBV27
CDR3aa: CASSSLGQAAYEQYF

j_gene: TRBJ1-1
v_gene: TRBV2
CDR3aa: CAAGGLNTEAFF

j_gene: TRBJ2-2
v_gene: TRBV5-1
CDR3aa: CASSLTPGGGELFF

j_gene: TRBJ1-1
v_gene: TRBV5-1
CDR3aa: CASSSDGGKRDTEAFF

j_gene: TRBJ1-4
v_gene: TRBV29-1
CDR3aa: CSVEEAAVFGEKLFF

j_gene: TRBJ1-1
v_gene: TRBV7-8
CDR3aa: CASSSGQGNGEAFF

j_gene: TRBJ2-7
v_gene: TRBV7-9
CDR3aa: CASSLEVLAPSDEQYF

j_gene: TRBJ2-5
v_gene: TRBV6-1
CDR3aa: CASSDRSGRGETQYF

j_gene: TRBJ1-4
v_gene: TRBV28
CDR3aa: CASSLTGGGNEKLFF

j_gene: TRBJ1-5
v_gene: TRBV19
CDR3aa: CASTTSGSGGQPQHF

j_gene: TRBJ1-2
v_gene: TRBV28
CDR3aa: CATLGLVYGYTF